This T cell receptor beta chain was recorded in a study of T cell repertoires in cytomegalovirus infection. Study conclusions and caveats: Ex vivo, HLA-C-restricted CMV-specific TCR beta clonotypes prevailed over the rest of the response.

As for this clonotype: Its antigen is unidentified.

The germline V gene has CDR1 MDHEN and CDR2 SYDVKM. The CDR3 has 14 amino acids. J lost 4 bases, V lost 6 bases, and 7 bases had no gene match. Each CDR3 protein is one row after TCRdb ran MiXCR on the reads. The sample includes about 330,000 distinct CDR3 sequences, over 7.5% seen only once; the top ten take 3.5% to 4.5%. The receptor's source is a human donor in good health (CMV status not recorded). Some clones in this sample may be carry-over from other donors' samples. The sequencing sample was made of PBMCs. This sequence joins TRBV28 and TRBJ2-7, with 9 bases lining up with TRBD1. The CDR3 protein is CASRPGQGRYEQYF. The CDR3 DNA reads TGTGCCAGCAGACCCGGACAGGGGAGATACGAGCAGTACTTC.